Following are 19 T cell receptor beta chains from one sample sequenced in a study of cytomegalovirus exposure and HLA in healthy donors. The PCR used 60 Vbeta and 13 Jbeta primers. Some clones are missing from TCRdb's copy, which holds only in-frame ones; the method was immunoSEQ multiplex PCR. The sample lists under 150,000 clones, over 75% occurring once. The sequenced sample consisted of PBMCs. The receptor set was obtained from a boy between 10 and 17 years old in good health and CMV-seronegative.

This clone was seen at least ten times. This sequence joins TRBV6-1 and TRBJ1-3; a weak D match, TRBD1 (5 bases). This CDR3 spans 15 amino acids. In germline, CDR1 is MNHNS, CDR2 SASEGT. Trimming took 6 bases from V and 2 from J, leaving 14 bases between them. CDR3 nucleotides: TGTGCCAGCAGACCCCTACAGGTGGCTGGAAACACCATATATTTT. It specifies CASRPLQVAGNTIYF.

This chain connects TRBV4-2 to TRBJ2-3; 8 positions agree with TRBD2. This CDR3 is built from 18 residues. Losses at the gene ends were 4 bases for V and 2 bases for J; bases not matched to a gene: 14. In germline, CDR1 is LGHNA, CDR2 YNFKEQ. The CDR3 sequence: CASSRAGGGHKITDTQYF. CDR3 DNA sequence: TGTGCCAGCAGCCGAGCGGGCGGGGGGCACAAAATCACAGATACGCAGTATTTT.

The genes are TRBV6-1 and TRBJ2-3; 8 nucleotides match TRBD2. Looked up from germline, CDR1 is MNHNS and CDR2 is SASEGT. CDR3 length: 15 amino acids. V gave up 3 bases and J gave up 2 bases; unmatched junction bases: 4. This chain's CDR3 is CASSDELADTDTQYF. The CDR3 nucleotides read TGTGCCAGCAGTGATGAACTAGCGGACACAGATACGCAGTATTTT.

In its sample, this clone was seen once. The chain carries TRBV7-9 and TRBJ2-7; TRBD2 matches 12 bases. Trimming cost V 6 bases and J 5 bases; bases outside gene matches: 11. The CDR3 spans 16 residues. CDR1 is SEHNR, CDR2 FQNEAQ, per germline (reference sequence). CDR3 amino acids: CASRPATRLAGDEQYF. The DNA of the CDR3 is TGTGCCAGCAGGCCCGCTACGAGACTAGCGGGGGACGAGCAGTACTTC.

The gene calls are TRBV6-1 and TRBJ2-7, with TRBD1 matching 8 bases. The CDR3 spans 13 residues. Germline assignment: CDR1 MNHNS and CDR2 SASEGT. Trimming took 6 bases from V and 3 from J; bases not matched to a gene: 4. CDR3 DNA sequence: TGTGCCAGCAGGAAGACAGGGGACTACGAGCAGTACTTC. Translation: CASRKTGDYEQYF.

The chain is built from TRBV29-1 and TRBJ2-2; tentatively, D is TRBD1 (6 bases). The length of the CDR3 is 13 residues. The V and J ends lost 7 bases and 1 base respectively, with 10 bases between them. Germline CDR1 and CDR2: SQVTM and ANQGSEA. The CDR3 region is CSGTTGNTGELFF. The CDR3 DNA follows: TGCAGCGGTACGACAGGGAACACCGGGGAGCTGTTTTTT.

V usage is TRBV11-2 and J usage is TRBJ2-1, with 7 bases lining up with TRBD2. The J segment lost 3 bases and the V segment lost 4 bases, leaving 6 bases of the junction unmatched. CDR1 and CDR2 from the germline V gene are SGHAT and FQNNGV. This CDR3 has 15 residues. CDR3 residues: CASSSEGGNYNEQFF. For the CDR3, the DNA is TGTGCCAGCAGCTCTGAGGGAGGGAACTACAATGAGCAGTTCTTC.

The V gene is TRBV13, the J gene TRBJ2-5; a possible D gene is TRBD2 (7 bases). Deletions cut 1 base from V and 7 bases from J, with 22 bases between. Germline loops: CDR1 PRHDT, CDR2 FYEKMQ (reference sequence). This CDR3 contains 17 residues. The CDR3 DNA reads as TGTGCCAGCAGCTTAGTCCCCCATGGGGGGGGCGAGGGGACCCAGTACTTC. This encodes CASSLVPHGGGEGTQYF.

This clone has only one observation. V and J are TRBV7-9 and TRBJ2-3; 9 nucleotides match TRBD1. In germline, CDR1 is SEHNR, CDR2 FQNEAQ (reference sequence). Germline trimming cut 3 bases from V and 2 bases from J; bases unmatched to any gene: 6. There are 16 residues in the CDR3. This CDR3 reads CASSFNRDRVTDTQYF. The DNA of the CDR3 is TGTGCCAGCAGCTTTAACCGGGACAGGGTCACAGATACGCAGTATTTT.

CDR3 sequence (DNA): TGCGCCAGCCGTGGGTTAGCGGTACAAGAGACCCAGTACTTC. Translated, it gives CASRGLAVQETQYF. The gene calls are TRBV5-1 and TRBJ2-5, with D possibly being TRBD2 (6 bases). Germline lookup yields CDR1 SGHRS and CDR2 YFSETQ. V was shortened by 7 bases and J by 2 bases, with 15 bases between the two germline ends. The CDR3 has 14 residues.

The V call is TRBV6-5, the J call TRBJ2-1; 11 bases match TRBD2. Germline values: CDR1 MNHEY, CDR2 SVGAGI. CDR3 length: 14 amino acids. Trimming removed 5 bases from V and 4 bases from J; junction bases left unmatched: 1. The chain's CDR3 is CASSGTSGYNEQFF. DNA for the CDR3: TGTGCCAGCAGTGGGACTAGCGGATACAATGAGCAGTTCTTC.

The V gene is TRBV4-1, the J gene TRBJ2-5; D is perhaps TRBD2 (7 bases). Germline values: CDR1 MGHRA, CDR2 YSYEKL. The CDR3 is 18 residues long. Trimming left V 0 bases short and J 2 bases short, with 19 bases between. In DNA, the CDR3 is TGCGCCAGCAGCCAAGAGGACCCGGGCAGCGGGACACAAGAGACCCAGTACTTC. Translated: CASSQEDPGSGTQETQYF.

This chain joins TRBV7-2 and TRBJ2-1; 12 nucleotides agree with TRBD2. V was pared by 1 base and J by 8 bases, with 3 bases of the junction left unmatched. Germline CDR1 is SGHTA and CDR2 is FQGNSA. CDR3 size: 15 residues. DNA for the CDR3: TGTGCCAGCAGCTTAGATACTAGCGGGGGGTATGAGCAGTTCTTC. Translation gives CASSLDTSGGYEQFF.

CDR3: CASSSHGGTEAFF. Here the CDR3 DNA reads TGTGCCAGCAGTTCTCACGGCGGCACTGAAGCTTTCTTT. The rearrangement uses TRBV6-5 and TRBJ1-1; no clear D gene. V was pared by 4 bases and J by 4 bases, with 10 bases between. The CDR3 extends over 13 amino acids. Per the germline V gene, CDR1 is MNHEY and CDR2 is SVGAGI.

The chain employs TRBV6-5 and TRBJ2-1; D remains unclear. Germline V lookup: CDR1 MNHEY, CDR2 SVGAGI. This CDR3 has 15 amino acids. V was cut by 6 bases and J by 0 bases, with 12 bases left in between. The CDR3 DNA sequence: TGTGCCAGCAGCCTTAGACACCGCTCCTACAATGAGCAGTTCTTC. It yields the protein CASSLRHRSYNEQFF.

This sequence joins TRBV4-3 and TRBJ2-1; 10 bases line up with TRBD1. This CDR3 is 17 amino acids long. V lost 0 bases and J lost 10; bases outside the gene matches: 12. Germline values: CDR1 LGHNA, CDR2 YSLEER. CDR3 sequence (DNA): TGCGCCAGCAGCCAAGATCTCCCGACAGGGGGCTTGTTGGAGCAGTTCTTC. Protein sequence: CASSQDLPTGGLLEQFF.

This sequence joins TRBV6-5 and TRBJ2-7; D possibly corresponds to TRBD2 (5 bases). Germline-derived CDR1 and CDR2 are MNHEY and SVGAGI. V shed 2 bases and J shed 6 bases, with 11 bases lying between them. This CDR3 is 13 amino acids long. The CDR3 coding sequence is TGTGCCAGCAGTTACGGCTTCAGCGGCGAGCAGTACTTC. It is translated as CASSYGFSGEQYF.

In its sample, this clone was seen a few times. The chain joins TRBV29-1 to TRBJ1-4; D uncertain. Germline CDR1 and CDR2: SQVTM and ANQGSEA. This CDR3 has 15 amino acids. The V end lost 1 base, the J end lost 10 bases, and 19 bases lay between the germline ends. In nucleotides, the CDR3 is TGCAGCGTTGAAGGGCGGGAGCGTGGCTTGGGAAAACTGTTTTTT. Its translation is CSVEGRERGLGKLFF.

The V call is TRBV9, the J call TRBJ2-3, with a weak D call TRBD1 (6 bases). V was shortened by 4 bases and J by 0 bases, with 9 bases between the two germline ends. The CDR3 has 14 residues. Germline V CDR1 and CDR2: SGDLS, YYNGEE. In nucleotides, the CDR3 is TGTGCCAGCAGCTCTACAGGGAGCACAGATACGCAGTATTTT. This codes for CASSSTGSTDTQYF.